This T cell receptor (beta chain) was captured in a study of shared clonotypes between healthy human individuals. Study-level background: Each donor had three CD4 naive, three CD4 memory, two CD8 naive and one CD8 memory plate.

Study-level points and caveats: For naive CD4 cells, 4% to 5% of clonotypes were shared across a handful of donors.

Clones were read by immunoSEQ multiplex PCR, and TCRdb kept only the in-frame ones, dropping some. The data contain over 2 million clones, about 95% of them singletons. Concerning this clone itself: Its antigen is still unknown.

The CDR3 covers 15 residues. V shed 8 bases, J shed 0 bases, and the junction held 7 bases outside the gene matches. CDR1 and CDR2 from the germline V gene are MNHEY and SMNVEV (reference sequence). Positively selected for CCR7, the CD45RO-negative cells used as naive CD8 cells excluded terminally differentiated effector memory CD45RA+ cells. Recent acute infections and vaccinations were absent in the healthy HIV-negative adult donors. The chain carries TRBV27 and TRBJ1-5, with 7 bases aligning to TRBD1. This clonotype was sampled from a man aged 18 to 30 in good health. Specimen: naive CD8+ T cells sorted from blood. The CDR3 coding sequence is TGTGCCAGCGCCCCCGGGACAGATAGCAATCAGCCCCAGCATTTT. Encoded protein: CASAPGTDSNQPQHF.